This TCR beta chain was obtained from a study of blood T cell repertoires in COVID-19. Whole-study context: Samples of COVID-19 (acute and convalescent) were obtained from the United States, Italy and Spain. In each case, the material was cDNA or gDNA derived from T cells, B-cell-depleted T cells, or PBMCs.

Original methodology: Scientists estimated how many nucleated cells there were by amplifying reference gene primers. TCRdb keeps only in-frame clones here, not all; method: immunoSEQ multiplex PCR. The V and J calls and clone size are taken from that table; D and trimming were inferred from the DNA. The table lists 350,000 to 450,000 clones, 85% of them singletons. The CDR3 runs to 15 residues. CDR1 GTSNPN and CDR2 SVGIG come from the germline V gene (reference sequence). Trimming cost V 3 bases and J 7 bases; bases outside gene matches: 12. This TCR was recovered from a woman between 18 and 29 years old with acute or convalescent COVID-19. Source material: peripheral blood. The rearrangement joins TRBV30 to TRBJ1-5, with TRBD1 identical over 7 bases. CDR3 sequence: CAWSGSGTVVQPQHF. For the CDR3, the DNA is TGTGCCTGGAGCGGTTCCGGGACAGTTGTCCAGCCCCAGCATTTT.